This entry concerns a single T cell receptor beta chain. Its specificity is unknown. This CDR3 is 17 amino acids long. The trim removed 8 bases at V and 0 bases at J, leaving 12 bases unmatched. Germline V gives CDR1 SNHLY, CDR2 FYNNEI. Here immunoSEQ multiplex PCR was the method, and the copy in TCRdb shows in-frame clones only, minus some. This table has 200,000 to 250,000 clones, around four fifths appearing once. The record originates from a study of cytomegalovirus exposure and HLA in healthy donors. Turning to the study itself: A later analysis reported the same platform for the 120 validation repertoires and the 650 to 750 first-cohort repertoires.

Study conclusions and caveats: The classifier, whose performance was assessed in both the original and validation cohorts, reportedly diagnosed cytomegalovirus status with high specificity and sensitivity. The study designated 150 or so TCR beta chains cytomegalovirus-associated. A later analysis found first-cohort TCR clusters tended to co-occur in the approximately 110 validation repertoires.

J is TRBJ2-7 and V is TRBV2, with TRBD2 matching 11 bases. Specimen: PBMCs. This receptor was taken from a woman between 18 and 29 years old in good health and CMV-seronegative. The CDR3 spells CASLSGLAVTSSYEQYF. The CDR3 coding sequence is TGTGCCAGCTTGTCGGGACTAGCGGTCACGAGCTCCTACGAGCAGTACTTC.